These T cell receptor beta chains were read from a single sample in a study of T-cell memory formation after mild COVID-19. Via MiXCR, TCRdb re-called the 5' RACE reads, giving one row per CDR3 protein. The sample includes about 320,000 distinct CDR3 sequences, roughly 13% of them seen just once. Sequenced sample: PBMCs or a T cell subset sorted from them (not recorded which). The receptors shown here come from a man aged 18-30 years who had mild COVID-19 (a few samples of this study predate the infection). Cell type and time point are not known. Both conserved end residues are part of each CDR3. The order of the fields is J gene, D gene, clone size, V gene, CDR3 DNA, CDR3 protein. The D gene is left open where the match is weak. Clone size is stated in some rows and not others, as once, few, many or a class when expanded.

j_call: TRBJ2-1
d_call: TRBD2
clone_size: few
v_call: TRBV7-9
cdr3_nt: TGTGCCAGCAGCTCCACGGTCACCAGGGGAGCGGGGGGTTCCTACAATGAGCAGTTCTTC
cdr3_aa: CASSSTVTRGAGGSYNEQFF

j_call: TRBJ2-3
d_call: TRBD2
clone_size: few
v_call: TRBV7-3
cdr3_nt: TGTGCCAGCAGCTTAACTGGGAGCGGGGGGAGGACAGATACGCAGTATTTT
cdr3_aa: CASSLTGSGGRTDTQYF

j_call: TRBJ2-3
d_call: NA
clone_size: NA
v_call: TRBV11-2
cdr3_nt: TGTGCCAGCAGCTTCCCAGATACGCAGTATTTT
cdr3_aa: CASSFPDTQYF

j_call: TRBJ1-5
d_call: NA
clone_size: few
v_call: TRBV20-1
cdr3_nt: TGCAGTGCTAGCCGTACTGGGTCAAGCAATCAGCCCCAGCATTTT
cdr3_aa: CSASRTGSSNQPQHF

j_call: TRBJ1-2
d_call: NA
clone_size: NA
v_call: TRBV20-1
cdr3_nt: TGCAGTGCTAGTGGTGGGGACCTCTATGGCTACAACTTC
cdr3_aa: CSASGGDLYGYNF

j_call: TRBJ1-4
d_call: NA
clone_size: few
v_call: TRBV7-6
cdr3_nt: TGTGCCAGCAGCTTATGGGCCGGAGATAATGAAAAACTGTTTTTT
cdr3_aa: CASSLWAGDNEKLFF

j_call: TRBJ2-3
d_call: NA
clone_size: NA
v_call: TRBV14
cdr3_nt: TGTGCCAGCAGCCAGTTTTGGGGGACTAGCACAGATACGCAGTATTTT
cdr3_aa: CASSQFWGTSTDTQYF

j_call: TRBJ1-5
d_call: NA
clone_size: NA
v_call: TRBV5-1
cdr3_nt: TGCGCCAGCAGCCCGACACCTTATAGCAATCAGCCCCAGCATTTT
cdr3_aa: CASSPTPYSNQPQHF

j_call: TRBJ2-5
d_call: TRBD2
clone_size: few
v_call: TRBV12-3/TRBV12-4
cdr3_nt: TGTGCCAGCAGGCAAGGGACTAGCGGTAAATCGACCCAGTACTTC
cdr3_aa: CASRQGTSGKSTQYF

j_call: TRBJ2-5
d_call: NA
clone_size: few
v_call: TRBV12-3/TRBV12-4
cdr3_nt: TGTGCCAGCAGTTTAGCGCGGAGACTAGGCGAGACCCAGTACTTC
cdr3_aa: CASSLARRLGETQYF

j_call: TRBJ2-1
d_call: NA
clone_size: few
v_call: TRBV12-3/TRBV12-4
cdr3_nt: TGTGCCAGCAGGAAAGTCAATGAGCAGTTCTTC
cdr3_aa: CASRKVNEQFF

j_call: TRBJ2-3
d_call: NA
clone_size: NA
v_call: TRBV7-2
cdr3_nt: TGTGCCAGCAGCTTAGTAGGGCTACGGGATACGCAGTATTTT
cdr3_aa: CASSLVGLRDTQYF

j_call: TRBJ2-5
d_call: TRBD1
clone_size: few
v_call: TRBV7-2
cdr3_nt: TGTGCCAGCAGCACCCGACAGGGGCGGGAGACCCAGTACTTC
cdr3_aa: CASSTRQGRETQYF

j_call: TRBJ2-4
d_call: NA
clone_size: few
v_call: TRBV11-2
cdr3_nt: TGTGCCAGACCGAAGGGAACGGAATTTCAGTACTTC
cdr3_aa: CARPKGTEFQYF

j_call: TRBJ2-5
d_call: NA
clone_size: many
v_call: TRBV12-3/TRBV12-4
cdr3_nt: TGTGCCAGCAGTTTTGGCAGACAAGAGACCCAGTACTTC
cdr3_aa: CASSFGRQETQYF

j_call: TRBJ2-7
d_call: TRBD1
clone_size: many
v_call: TRBV18
cdr3_nt: TGTGCCAGCTCACCGGGGACAGGGGGCGTCGAGCAGTACTTC
cdr3_aa: CASSPGTGGVEQYF

j_call: TRBJ2-2
d_call: NA
clone_size: once
v_call: TRBV7-2
cdr3_nt: TGTGCCAGCAGCTCCGCCCCGGTGGGGGAGCTGTTTTTT
cdr3_aa: CASSSAPVGELFF